This T cell receptor beta chain was found in a study of blood T cells in healthy people across ages. Points from the study as a whole: When set beside aged donors, long-lived donors presented more naive CD4+ cells and higher diversity.

Germline V gene sequence: CDR1 SGHDN, CDR2 FVKESK. Between the trimmed V and J ends, which lost 3 bases and 4 bases, there was a span of 13 bases. The CDR3 loop spans 15 amino acids. Together with a sample-barcoded 5' primer, a J-beta primer mix was included in a second PCR lasting about 7 to 11 cycles. From the 5' RACE reads, TCRdb called clonotypes with MiXCR, one entry per CDR3 protein. The table lists under 1 million distinct CDR3 sequences, around 42% of them singletons. Drawing of peripheral blood yielded about 10 milliliters from each donor. Per individual sample, total RNA of at least 6 micrograms was extracted. This clonotype showed up just a few times. Its antigen is as yet unknown.

This chain uses TRBV14 with TRBJ2-1; D call uncertain. Sequencing was performed on blood. This receptor was obtained from a man aged 55 to 70 in good health. CDR3 DNA: TGTGCCAGCAGCCACCTGGGCTGGGATTACAATGAGCAGTTCTTC. As protein: CASSHLGWDYNEQFF.